This is a list of T cell receptor beta chains from one sample in a study of sequential checkpoint blockade in melanoma. Profiling relied on immunoSEQ multiplex PCR, and the TCRdb table lists in-frame clones only, not all of them. This repertoire shows roughly 20,000 clones, 73% found once; its top ten account for more than 4%. Material: tumor tissue (inferred from file names), obtained from a patient given nivolumab and ipilimumab in sequence. Every receptor here comes from a human donor with melanoma. CDR3s include the opening cysteine and the closing phenylalanine or tryptophan. The order of the fields is J gene, D gene, V gene, CDR3 protein, CDR3 DNA. A D gene is named only where the DNA matches it firmly.

j_call: TRBJ1-2
d_call: -
v_call: TRBV12-1
cdr3_aa: CASSLVGPLANYGYTF
cdr3_nt: TGTGCCAGCAGCTTGGTAGGGCCGCTAGCTAACTATGGCTACACCTTC

j_call: TRBJ2-5
d_call: -
v_call: TRBV7-6
cdr3_aa: CASSLAVGGRETQYF
cdr3_nt: TGTGCCAGCAGCTTGGCCGTCGGGGGGCGAGAGACCCAGTACTTC

j_call: TRBJ2-5
d_call: TRBD2
v_call: TRBV6-8
cdr3_aa: CASSDGTSGSGETQYF
cdr3_nt: TGTGCCAGCAGTGACGGGACTAGCGGGAGCGGAGAGACCCAGTACTTC

j_call: TRBJ2-6
d_call: TRBD2
v_call: TRBV28
cdr3_aa: CASWGRDYMSSGANVLTF
cdr3_nt: TGTGCCAGTTGGGGCCGGGACTACATGTCGTCGGGGGCCAACGTCCTGACTTTC

j_call: TRBJ1-1
d_call: TRBD1
v_call: TRBV29-1
cdr3_aa: CSVAWTGVIYEAFF
cdr3_nt: TGCAGCGTTGCCTGGACAGGGGTGATTTATGAAGCTTTCTTT

j_call: TRBJ2-3
d_call: -
v_call: TRBV6-8
cdr3_aa: CASRIQGRTDTQYF
cdr3_nt: TGTGCCAGCAGGATACAGGGTAGAACAGATACGCAGTATTTT

j_call: TRBJ2-7
d_call: -
v_call: TRBV18
cdr3_aa: CASSPPVTKGEQYF
cdr3_nt: TGTGCCAGCTCACCCCCAGTCACGAAGGGCGAGCAGTACTTC

j_call: TRBJ1-1
d_call: -
v_call: TRBV9
cdr3_aa: CASSVAGGWDTEAFF
cdr3_nt: TGTGCCAGCAGCGTAGCGGGGGGGTGGGACACTGAAGCTTTCTTT

j_call: TRBJ1-4
d_call: -
v_call: TRBV6-8
cdr3_aa: CASSLDSTFTEKLFF
cdr3_nt: TGTGCCAGCAGCCTTGACAGTACCTTTACTGAAAAACTGTTTTTT

j_call: TRBJ2-7
d_call: -
v_call: TRBV30
cdr3_aa: CAWKVHAYEQYF
cdr3_nt: TGTGCCTGGAAGGTTCATGCTTACGAGCAGTACTTC

j_call: TRBJ1-2
d_call: TRBD1
v_call: TRBV6-8
cdr3_aa: CAIRPTGGQGVQGYTF
cdr3_nt: TGTGCCATCAGGCCAACAGGGGGACAGGGGGTACAGGGCTACACCTTC

j_call: TRBJ2-2
d_call: -
v_call: TRBV28
cdr3_aa: CASRSSPNTGELFF
cdr3_nt: TGTGCCAGCAGGTCTAGTCCGAACACCGGGGAGCTGTTTTTT

j_call: TRBJ2-3
d_call: TRBD1
v_call: TRBV14
cdr3_aa: CASSQQTRTGPLTDTQYF
cdr3_nt: TGTGCCAGCAGCCAACAGACCCGGACAGGGCCACTGACAGATACGCAGTATTTT

j_call: TRBJ2-4
d_call: -
v_call: TRBV7-1
cdr3_aa: CASSVGGQSIQYF
cdr3_nt: TGTGCCAGCAGCGTAGGAGGGCAGAGCATTCAGTACTTC

j_call: TRBJ2-2
d_call: -
v_call: TRBV19
cdr3_aa: CASTPLAGVGDTGELFF
cdr3_nt: TGTGCCAGTACCCCCCTAGCAGGAGTGGGGGACACCGGGGAGCTGTTTTTT

j_call: TRBJ1-5
d_call: TRBD1
v_call: TRBV10-3
cdr3_aa: CAISETGQWTANNQPQHF
cdr3_nt: TGTGCCATCAGTGAGACGGGACAGTGGACTGCTAACAATCAGCCCCAGCATTTT

j_call: TRBJ1-1
d_call: -
v_call: TRBV12-5
cdr3_aa: CASNDPRGVMGTEAFF
cdr3_nt: TGTGCCAGCAATGATCCAAGGGGGGTAATGGGCACTGAAGCTTTCTTT

j_call: TRBJ1-1
d_call: TRBD1
v_call: TRBV18
cdr3_aa: CASSPRTGQEGTEAFF
cdr3_nt: TGTGCCAGCTCACCACGGACAGGACAGGAGGGCACTGAAGCTTTCTTT

j_call: TRBJ1-1
d_call: -
v_call: TRBV12-5
cdr3_aa: CASGLGNTEAFF
cdr3_nt: TGTGCTAGTGGCCTGGGGAACACTGAAGCTTTCTTT

j_call: TRBJ1-5
d_call: -
v_call: TRBV6-8
cdr3_aa: CASSYSEGNQPQHF
cdr3_nt: TGTGCCAGCAGTTACTCGGAAGGGAATCAGCCCCAGCATTTT

j_call: TRBJ1-1
d_call: -
v_call: TRBV5-1
cdr3_aa: CASSLGQLPPNTEAFF
cdr3_nt: TGCGCCAGCAGCTTGGGACAGCTACCCCCGAACACTGAAGCTTTCTTT

j_call: TRBJ2-2
d_call: -
v_call: TRBV25-1
cdr3_aa: CASRGDGDTGELFF
cdr3_nt: TGTGCCAGCAGGGGGGACGGTGACACCGGGGAGCTGTTTTTT

j_call: TRBJ2-7
d_call: -
v_call: TRBV1
cdr3_aa: CTTHYSGKSWEQYF
cdr3_nt: TGCACCACCCATTATAGCGGCAAATCTTGGGAGCAGTACTTC

j_call: TRBJ1-6
d_call: -
v_call: TRBV6-8
cdr3_aa: CASSSGRLMGNSPLHF
cdr3_nt: TGTGCCAGCAGTTCCGGGCGGCTAATGGGTAATTCACCCCTCCACTTT